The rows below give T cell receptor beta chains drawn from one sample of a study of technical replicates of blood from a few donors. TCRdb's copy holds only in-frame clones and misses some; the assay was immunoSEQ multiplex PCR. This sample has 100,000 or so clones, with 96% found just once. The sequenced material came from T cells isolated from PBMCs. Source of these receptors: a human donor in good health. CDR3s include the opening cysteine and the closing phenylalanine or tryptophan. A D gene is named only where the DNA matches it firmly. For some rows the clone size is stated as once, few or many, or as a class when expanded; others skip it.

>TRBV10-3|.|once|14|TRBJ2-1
TGTGCCATCAGTGAGTCGATCGGGGTATGGGAGCAGTTCTTC
CAISESIGVWEQFF
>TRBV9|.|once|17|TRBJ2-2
TGTGCCAGCAGCCCCAGTGGGACACTTCTCCCTACCGGGGAGCTGTTTTTT
CASSPSGTLLPTGELFF
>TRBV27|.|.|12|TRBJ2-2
TGTGCCAGCAAATCCGTCACCGGGGAGCTGTTTTTT
CASKSVTGELFF
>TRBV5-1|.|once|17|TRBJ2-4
TGCGCCAGCAGCTTGGGGTTGACAGACATAGCCAAAAACATTCAGTACTTC
CASSLGLTDIAKNIQYF
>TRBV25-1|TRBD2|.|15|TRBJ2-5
TGTGCCAGCAGCCGCGGACTAGCGGGGGGGGAGACCCAGTACTTC
CASSRGLAGGETQYF
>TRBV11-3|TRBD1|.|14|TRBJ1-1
TGTGCCAGCAGCTTAGGACAGGGGTTCACTGAAGCTTTCTTT
CASSLGQGFTEAFF
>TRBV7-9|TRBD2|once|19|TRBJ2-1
TGTGCCAGCAGCTTAGATTGGGTGACTAGCGGGACCCATCAGCAGGAGCAGTTCTTC
CASSLDWVTSGTHQQEQFF
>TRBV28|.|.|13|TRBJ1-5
TGTGCCAGCAAGACGCTTCGGACACAGCCCCAGCATTTT
CASKTLRTQPQHF
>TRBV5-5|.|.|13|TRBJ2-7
TGTGCCAGCAGCTTTATTAGCTCCTACGAGCAGTACTTC
CASSFISSYEQYF
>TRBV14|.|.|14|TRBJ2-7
TGTGCCAGCAGCCAAATTACAGTCCCCTACGAGCAGTACTTC
CASSQITVPYEQYF
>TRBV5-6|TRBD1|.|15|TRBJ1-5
TGTGCCAGCAGCGCCACAGGGGTGAGAAATCAGCCCCAGCATTTT
CASSATGVRNQPQHF
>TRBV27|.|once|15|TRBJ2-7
TGTGCCAGCAGTCCCGAGTTCCTTCTCGCCTACGAGCAGTACTTC
CASSPEFLLAYEQYF
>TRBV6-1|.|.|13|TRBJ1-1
TGTGCCAGCAGTCTTGAAACGCGGTATGAAGCTTTCTTT
CASSLETRYEAFF
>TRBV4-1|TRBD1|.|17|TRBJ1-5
TGCGCCAGCAGTCGCGAGACAGGGGCTAATAGCAATCAGCCCCAGCATTTT
CASSRETGANSNQPQHF
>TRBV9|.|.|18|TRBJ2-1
TGTGCCAGCAGCGTAGTATTTGGGGGGGCGGTCTCCTACAATGAGCAGTTCTTC
CASSVVFGGAVSYNEQFF
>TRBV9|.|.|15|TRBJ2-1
TGTGCCAGCAGCGTAGGGGGGGGCCTTCACAATGAGCAGTTCTTC
CASSVGGGLHNEQFF
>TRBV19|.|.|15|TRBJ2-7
TGTGCCAGTAGTATAGGAAGGGGGAAGGGATACGAGCAGTACTTC
CASSIGRGKGYEQYF
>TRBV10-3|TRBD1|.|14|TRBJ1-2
TGTGCCATCAGTCCGGGGACAGGGGGTTTTGGCTACACCTTC
CAISPGTGGFGYTF
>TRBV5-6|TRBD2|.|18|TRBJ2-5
TGTGCCAGCAGCCCCCCCGGGACTAGCGGGATGTACCAAGAGACCCAGTACTTC
CASSPPGTSGMYQETQYF
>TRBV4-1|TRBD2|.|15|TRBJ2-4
TGCGCCAGCAGCCAAGAAGCGGGGACCAAAAACATTCAGTACTTC
CASSQEAGTKNIQYF
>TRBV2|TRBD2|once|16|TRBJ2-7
TGTGCCAGGGAAAGGCTAGCGGGAGGCAGCTCCTACGAGCAGTACTTC
CARERLAGGSSYEQYF
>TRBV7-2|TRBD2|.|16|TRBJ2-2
TGTGCCAGCAGCAAGGGACTAGCGGTTATCACCGGGGAGCTGTTTTTT
CASSKGLAVITGELFF
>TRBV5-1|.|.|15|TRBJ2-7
TGCGCCAGCAGCTTGGTTACAGGGAACTCCTACGAGCAGTACTTC
CASSLVTGNSYEQYF
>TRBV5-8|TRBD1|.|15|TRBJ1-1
TGTGCCAGCAGCTTGGGACAGGGGTCGGTTACTGAAGCTTTCTTT
CASSLGQGSVTEAFF
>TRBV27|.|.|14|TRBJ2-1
.
CASSTSGVQDEQFF
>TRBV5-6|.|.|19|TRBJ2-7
TGTGCCAGCGAGCTATCGCCAGGGATGGGTGTCGGAATCGGCTACGAGCAGTACTTC
CASELSPGMGVGIGYEQYF
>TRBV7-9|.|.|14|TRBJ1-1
TGTGCCAGCAGACATCCGGCGGGGAACACTGAAGCTTTCTTT
CASRHPAGNTEAFF
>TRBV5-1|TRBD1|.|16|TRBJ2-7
TGCGCCAGCAGCTTGCAAACCGGGACAGGAGACTACGAGCAGTACTTC
CASSLQTGTGDYEQYF
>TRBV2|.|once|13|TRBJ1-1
TGTGCCAGCACACTCCCGGAGGAAGGTGAAGCTTTCTTT
CASTLPEEGEAFF
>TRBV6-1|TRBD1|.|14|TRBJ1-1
TGTGCCAGCAGCTCGACAGGGCGGAACACTGAAGCTTTCTTT
CASSSTGRNTEAFF
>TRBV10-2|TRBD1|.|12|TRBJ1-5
TGCGCCAGCAGGGACAGGGGGCAGCCCCAGCATTTT
CASRDRGQPQHF
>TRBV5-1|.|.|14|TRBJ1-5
TGCGCCAGCAGCTTGGACAGTCCCAATCAGCCCCAGCATTTT
CASSLDSPNQPQHF
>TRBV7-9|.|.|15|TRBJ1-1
TGTGCCAGCAGCTCCGTTTGGGGGCTGAACACTGAAGCTTTCTTT
CASSSVWGLNTEAFF
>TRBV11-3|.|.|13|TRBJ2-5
TGTGCCAGCAGCTTGGGACTCCAAGAGACCCAGTACTTC
CASSLGLQETQYF
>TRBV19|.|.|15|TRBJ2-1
TGTGCCAGTAGCGTAAGCCAAGCTAGCGAAATACCGCAGTTCTTC
CASSVSQASEIPQFF
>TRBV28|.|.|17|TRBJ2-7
TGTGCCAGCAGCCCTTTCGGGGGAATTCTTGTGGGTTACGAGCAGTACTTC
CASSPFGGILVGYEQYF
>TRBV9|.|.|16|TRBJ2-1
TGTGCCAGCAGGCGACACGTGGGACACTCCTACAATGAGCAGTTCTTC
CASRRHVGHSYNEQFF
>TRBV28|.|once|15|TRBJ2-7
TGTGCCAGCAGGGACGCGGGCAGGCCCTACTACGAGCAGTACTTC
CASRDAGRPYYEQYF
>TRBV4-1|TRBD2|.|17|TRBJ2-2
TGCGCCAGCAGCCCGCTAGCGGGAGGGCTTGGCACCGGGGAGCTGTTTTTT
CASSPLAGGLGTGELFF
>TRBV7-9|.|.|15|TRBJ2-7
TGTGCCAGCAGCTTTCCTCCCGGGGGGCTATACGAGCAGTACTTC
CASSFPPGGLYEQYF